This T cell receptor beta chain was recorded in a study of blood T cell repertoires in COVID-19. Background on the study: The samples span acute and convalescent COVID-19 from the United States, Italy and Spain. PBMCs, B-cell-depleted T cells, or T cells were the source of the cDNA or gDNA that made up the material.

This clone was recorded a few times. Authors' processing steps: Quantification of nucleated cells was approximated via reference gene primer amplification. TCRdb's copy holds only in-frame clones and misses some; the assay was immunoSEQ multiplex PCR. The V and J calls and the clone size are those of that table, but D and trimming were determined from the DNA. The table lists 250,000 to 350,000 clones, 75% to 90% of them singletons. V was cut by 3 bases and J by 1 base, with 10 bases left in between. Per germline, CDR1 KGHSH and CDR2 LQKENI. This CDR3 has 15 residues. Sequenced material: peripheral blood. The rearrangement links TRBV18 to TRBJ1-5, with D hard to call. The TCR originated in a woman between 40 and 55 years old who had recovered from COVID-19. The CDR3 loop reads CASSPAALSNQPQHF. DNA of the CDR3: TGTGCCAGCTCACCGGCCGCCCTGAGCAATCAGCCCCAGCATTTT.